This TCR beta chain was captured in a study of graft-versus-host responses after intestinal transplantation listed by TCRdb under 2021. Broadly, across the study: The transplants that recipients got were multivisceral, liver-intestinal, or isolated intestinal. Bulk TCR-beta CDR3 sequencing was used to track graft-versus-host and host-versus-graft alloreactive T cell clones in the graft, circulation and bone marrow after intestinal transplantation. Every recipient was given anti-thymocyte globulin induction, followed by 2 to 4 years of maintenance tacrolimus and steroids. Of the approximately 24 intestinal transplant recipients enrolled in the cohort, one of whom was a retransplant, 3 patients without pretransplant specimens were excluded. Instead of going to the commercial service, samples from three later patients were sequenced in-house on an Illumina MiSeq and processed with MiXCR. To identify alloreactive clones, pre-transplant mixed lymphocyte reaction products were sequenced and then compared with unstimulated pre-transplant donor and recipient T cells. Donor T cell macrochimerism was defined as a peak of at least 4% donor T cells among recipient peripheral blood mononuclear cells.

The sample holds a few counts of this clone. No quality values exist for individual bases; no much larger clone is one base distant. Reading from cysteine to phenylalanine, the CDR3 counts 15 amino acids. This entry keeps only the CDR3 DNA: 45 bases, framed from base 1. According to the germline V gene, CDR1 reads SGHDT and CDR2 reads YYEEEE. Trimming removed 3 bases from V and 2 bases from J, leaving 13 bases between the germline ends. The method behind the library was the immunoSEQ multiplex PCR assay. For most patients, genomic DNA was isolated with the Qiagen DNeasy Blood and Tissue Kit and shipped frozen to Adaptive Biotechnologies for TCR sequencing. High-throughput TCR-beta CDR3 sequencing of genomic DNA from most patients was performed by Adaptive Biotechnologies. The paper's data handling went like this. Adaptive's ImmunoSEQ software supplied the TCR sequencing data for 15 to 20 patients, while MiXCR and VDJtools were used to process a few other patients. CD4 versus CD8 sorting errors were corrected by removing sequences found in both subsets at a frequency ratio below 5:1. Because the origin of CDR3 nucleotide sequences shared between donor and recipient could not be assigned, those sequences were removed. To be classed as alloreactive, a clone needed at least 2-fold expansion over unstimulated cells and a minimum CFSE-low frequency of 0.002% (template counts) or 0.001% (read counts). A clone was considered mappable if detected in the sequenced pre-transplant spleen, lymph node, or MLR CFSE-low populations of the donor or recipient. The cumulative frequency of alloreactive clones was calculated as a percentage of all sequences, weighted by copy number. The clones in this table, taken by TCRdb from immuneACCESS, are in-frame only. Not every clone is retained; where verified, under half of the shortfall comes from an unresolved V gene, and the cause of the rest is unknown. That table furnishes V, J and clone size, whereas the DNA furnished D and trimming. In this sample the table shows about 15,000 clones, 35% to 40% of which occur a single time. The ten largest clonotypes hold about 15% of the sample.

This sample's time point label indicates: cells obtained before transplantation from donor or recipient. In the mixed lymphocyte reactions, 200,000 CFSE-labeled pre-transplant responders were plated with 200,000 irradiated violet-dye-labeled stimulators and cultured for approximately 6 days. After the mixed lymphocyte reaction, proliferating CD3+CD4+CFSE-low and CD3+CD8+CFSE-low responder cells were FACS-sorted on a BD Influx sorter. The paper's findings and limits, for the study overall: The relatively low number and heterogeneity of intestinal transplant patients limited the conclusions. GvH clones turned up in recipient bone marrow, with some appearing earlier in ileal mucosa or blood, a pattern consistent with an intestinal mucosal origin. Early after transplant, peak levels of circulating GvH clones were found to be associated with declines in HvG clones. Patients with donor T cell macrochimerism had high GvH to HvG T cell clonal ratios in their allografts.

Here the chain combines TRBV5-6 and TRBJ2-3; the D segment could be TRBD2, given 6 matching bases. The sequence was collected from a human patient who received an intestinal transplant. The sample here was alloreactive CD8+ T cells from a mixed lymphocyte reaction culture, taken before intestinal transplant. The cell subset or site label, read with the paper, signifies: CFSE-low proliferating T cells sorted from roughly 6-day pre-transplant mixed lymphocyte reaction (GvH or HvG direction). The CDR3: CASSWRAGITDTQYF. The DNA reads TGTGCCAGCAGCTGGCGGGCGGGGATCACAGATACGCAGTATTTT.